These T cell receptor beta chains were read from a single sample in a study of cytomegalovirus exposure and HLA in healthy donors. Clones were read by immunoSEQ multiplex PCR, and TCRdb kept only the in-frame ones, dropping some. The repertoire holds some 160,000 clones, over 70% seen once, with more than 0.5% in the top ten. The sequenced sample consisted of PBMCs. The receptors were sampled from a woman between 50 and 59 years old in good health and CMV-seronegative. CDR3s include the opening cysteine and the closing phenylalanine or tryptophan. Fields, in order: J gene, clone size, V gene, D gene, CDR3 DNA, CDR3 protein. A D gene is named only where the DNA matches it firmly. Clone size is not always given. Where it is, it says once, few, many or a class for expanded clones.

>TRBJ2-5|NA|TRBV28|TRBD1
TGTGCCAGCAGTCCCGGGGACAGTCGAGATCCTGAGACCCAGTACTTC
CASSPGDSRDPETQYF
>TRBJ1-1|NA|TRBV6-1|NA
TGTGCCAGCAGCGCCGCAGGGATGAACACTGAAGCTTTCTTT
CASSAAGMNTEAFF
>TRBJ1-2|once|TRBV20-1|NA
TGCAGTCCCGGTAGAAACTATGGCTACACCTTC
CSPGRNYGYTF
>TRBJ1-1|once|TRBV29-1|TRBD1
TGCAGCGGGATGGGACAGGTCGACACTGAAGCTTTCTTT
CSGMGQVDTEAFF
>TRBJ2-7|once|TRBV28|TRBD1
TGTGCCAGCAGTTTAGAGGTATCCGGGACAGCCTACGAGCAGTACTTC
CASSLEVSGTAYEQYF
>TRBJ2-1|few|TRBV7-9|TRBD2
TGTGCCAGCAGCCCCCGGGTAGCGGGGGGCAATGAGCAGTTCTTC
CASSPRVAGGNEQFF
>TRBJ1-5|NA|TRBV5-8|NA
TGTGCCAGCAGCCGGGAGTTCGATCAGCCCCAGCATTTT
CASSREFDQPQHF
>TRBJ2-7|NA|TRBV29-1|TRBD1
TGCAGCGTTCCAGAGGGACAGGGGGAGCAGTACTTC
CSVPEGQGEQYF
>TRBJ2-7|NA|TRBV11-2|TRBD2
TGTGCCAGCAGCTCATGGACTAGCGGGGGGGCCATCGAGCAGTACTTC
CASSSWTSGGAIEQYF
>TRBJ1-1|NA|TRBV25-1|TRBD1
TGTGCCAGCAGCCGACACGGACAGGGGGCATTGAACACTGAAGCTTTCTTT
CASSRHGQGALNTEAFF
>TRBJ2-7|NA|TRBV12-5|TRBD2
TGTGCTAGTCGGGGGGACTCCTACGAGCAGTACTTC
CASRGDSYEQYF
>TRBJ1-3|NA|TRBV13|NA
TGTGCCAGCAGCTTAGTCAGGTCCTCTGGAAACACCATATATTTT
CASSLVRSSGNTIYF
>TRBJ2-5|NA|TRBV7-2|TRBD2
TGTGCCAGCAGCTTTCCAGCGGGGGGGCGGGGCCAAGAGACCCAGTACTTC
CASSFPAGGRGQETQYF
>TRBJ2-7|once|TRBV7-9|NA
TGTGCCAGCACCTCCTCCTACGAGCAGTACTTC
CASTSSYEQYF
>TRBJ2-1|NA|TRBV9|TRBD2
TGTGCCAGCAGCGTCGGGTGGACCGAGGTAGCGGGGGAGCAGTTCTTC
CASSVGWTEVAGEQFF
>TRBJ2-7|NA|TRBV4-3|TRBD1
TGCGCCAGCAGCCAGGGCCCCGGGACAGCGACCTACGAGCAGTACTTC
CASSQGPGTATYEQYF
>TRBJ2-7|NA|TRBV6-5|NA
TGTGCCAGCAGTTCGAATTGGCAGGGGAGACAGTACTTC
CASSSNWQGRQYF
>TRBJ2-1|NA|TRBV7-9|TRBD2
TGTGCCAGCAGTACTAGCGGGGGTTACCCCGATGAGCAGTTCTTC
CASSTSGGYPDEQFF
>TRBJ2-3|NA|TRBV5-1|NA
TGCGCCAGCAGCTTGGAACCTAGCATTCCCACAGATACGCAGTATTTT
CASSLEPSIPTDTQYF
>TRBJ2-7|once|TRBV2|NA
TGTGCCAGCAGTGAAGCGAGGCACGCCGAGCAGTACTTC
CASSEARHAEQYF
>TRBJ1-3|NA|TRBV30|NA
TGTGCCTGGACTTCCAGGGCGTACACCATATATTTT
CAWTSRAYTIYF
>TRBJ2-3|NA|TRBV4-3|NA
TGCGCCAGCAGCCAAGGGCCTGGGCAGTTCACAGATACGCAGTATTTT
CASSQGPGQFTDTQYF
>TRBJ1-6|once|TRBV5-4|NA
TGTGCCAGCGGAGAACAGGGCTATGGTTCACCCCTCCACTTT
CASGEQGYGSPLHF
>TRBJ1-1|NA|TRBV6-6|TRBD1
TGTGCCAGCAGCCGGGACAGCCGATTAGGCACTGAAGCTTTCTTT
CASSRDSRLGTEAFF
>TRBJ2-2|NA|TRBV19|NA
TGTGCCAGTAGTATTGAACAGTACACCGGGGAGCTGTTTTTT
CASSIEQYTGELFF
>TRBJ2-1|NA|TRBV5-4|NA
TGTGCCAGCAGCTTTCGGGATTCCTACAATGAGCAGTTCTTC
CASSFRDSYNEQFF
>TRBJ2-7|once|TRBV6-5|NA
TGTGCCAGCAGTTTGGCCCCTAACAGCTGGGCGCAGTACTTC
CASSLAPNSWAQYF
>TRBJ1-4|NA|TRBV5-1|TRBD1
TGCGCCAGCAGCCGGGGGGCAGGGGGCGCAGGAACTAATGAAAAACTGTTTTTT
CASSRGAGGAGTNEKLFF
>TRBJ2-7|NA|TRBV27|NA
TGTGCCAGCAGTTTAGGGGCAAAGGGGGGGGAGCAGTACTTC
CASSLGAKGGEQYF
>TRBJ1-1|NA|TRBV4-1|TRBD1
TGCGCCAGCAGCTACAGGGGTTGGGGGAACACTGAAGCTTTCTTT
CASSYRGWGNTEAFF
>TRBJ2-5|NA|TRBV15|TRBD2
TGTGCCACCAGGAAACCGGGACTAGCCCCCGGTGAGACCCAGTACTTC
CATRKPGLAPGETQYF
>TRBJ1-6|NA|TRBV2|NA
TGTGCCAGCAGTGATTACAGGGAGTCACCCCTCCACTTT
CASSDYRESPLHF
>TRBJ2-2|NA|TRBV4-1|NA
TGCGCCAGCAGCCAGGGGTGGGGGCGGTTGGACACCGGGGAGCTGTTTTTT
CASSQGWGRLDTGELFF
>TRBJ2-1|NA|TRBV10-3|NA
TGTGCCATCAGTGAGTCCACAGCGGACAATGAGCAGTTCTTC
CAISESTADNEQFF
>TRBJ2-3|NA|TRBV27|NA
TGTGCCAGCAGTTTAGAGGGAATGAATCCAGATACGCAGTATTTT
CASSLEGMNPDTQYF
>TRBJ2-2|NA|TRBV19|TRBD2
TGTGCCAGTAGTACTCGGCTAGCGGGGTCCTCGAACACCGGGGAGCTGTTTTTT
CASSTRLAGSSNTGELFF
>TRBJ2-3|NA|TRBV10-3|TRBD2
TGTGCCGCAAAACGGGGGGGGCTCACAGATACGCAGTATTTT
CAAKRGGLTDTQYF
>TRBJ2-7|NA|TRBV7-3|TRBD2
TGTGCCAGCAGCTTTGAACCGGGACTAGCGGGAGTTCGCCCCCCTCTCGAGCAGTACTTC
CASSFEPGLAGVRPPLEQYF
>TRBJ2-3|once|TRBV7-2|TRBD2
TGTGCCAGCAGCTTAGCGAGCGGGGGCGCCCAGGGTACGCAGTATTTT
CASSLASGGAQGTQYF
>TRBJ1-3|NA|TRBV10-3|TRBD1
TGTGCCATCAGTGATACAGGGGTGGCTGGAAACACCATATATTTT
CAISDTGVAGNTIYF
>TRBJ1-5|few|TRBV2|NA
TGTGCCAGCCGCCACTACTTAGAACAGCCCCAGCATTTT
CASRHYLEQPQHF
>TRBJ2-7|NA|TRBV28|TRBD1
TGTACCAGCAGTTTAATCGCAGGGGGCAACTCCTACGAGCAGTACTTC
CTSSLIAGGNSYEQYF
>TRBJ2-7|NA|TRBV27|NA
TGTGCCAGCAGTTTGGGGACAACCCCTTACGAGCAGTACTTC
CASSLGTTPYEQYF
>TRBJ1-5|NA|TRBV5-1|TRBD1
TGCGCCAGCAGCTTCGGGACAGGGGGTCAGCCCCAGCATTTT
CASSFGTGGQPQHF
>TRBJ1-6|few|TRBV5-6|NA
TGTGCCAGCAGCTCCCCGGGGGGACATAGCTCACCCCTCCACTTT
CASSSPGGHSSPLHF
>TRBJ2-2|NA|TRBV30|NA
TGTGCCTGGATTAGCGGAAGCGCGAACACCGGGGAGCTGTTTTTT
CAWISGSANTGELFF
>TRBJ1-6|NA|TRBV5-1|NA
TGCGCCAGCAGCCCGGCAGACAGGAACAGTTCACCCCTCCACTTT
CASSPADRNSSPLHF
>TRBJ2-6|NA|TRBV27|NA
TGTGCCAGCAGTTCAGGGCAAGGGGCCAACGTCCTGACTTTC
CASSSGQGANVLTF
>TRBJ2-7|NA|TRBV7-9|TRBD2
TGTGCCAGCAGCTTAGCGAAGACTAGCGGGAGTATCGACGAGCAGTACTTC
CASSLAKTSGSIDEQYF
>TRBJ2-7|NA|TRBV5-1|TRBD1
TGCGCCAGCAGCTTGCTGGGACAGACCTACGAGCAGTACTTC
CASSLLGQTYEQYF
>TRBJ2-6|NA|TRBV6-1|NA
TGTGCCAGCAGTTCCCGGGGAACTGGGGCCAACGTCCTGACTTTC
CASSSRGTGANVLTF
>TRBJ2-7|NA|TRBV4-3|TRBD2
TGCGCCAGCAGCCAAGAATGGACTAGCGGCTCCTACGAGCAGTACTTC
CASSQEWTSGSYEQYF
>TRBJ2-1|NA|TRBV19|TRBD1
TGTGCCAGTAGTTGGGACAGATCTGTCTTC
CASSWDRSVF
>TRBJ2-1|few|TRBV28|NA
TGTGCCAGCAGTTATTCCCACTACAATGAGCAGTTCTTC
CASSYSHYNEQFF